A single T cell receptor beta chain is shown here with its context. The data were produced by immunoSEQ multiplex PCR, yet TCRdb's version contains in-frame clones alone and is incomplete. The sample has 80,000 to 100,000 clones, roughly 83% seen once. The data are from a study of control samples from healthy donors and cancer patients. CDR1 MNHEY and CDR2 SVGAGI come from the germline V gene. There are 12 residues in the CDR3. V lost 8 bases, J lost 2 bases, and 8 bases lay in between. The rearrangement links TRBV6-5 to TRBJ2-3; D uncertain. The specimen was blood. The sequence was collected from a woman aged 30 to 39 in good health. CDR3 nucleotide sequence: TGTGCCAGCGATCTTTTCACAGATACGCAGTATTTT. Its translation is CASDLFTDTQYF.